Listed here is a single T cell receptor beta chain. This clone showed up just once. The specificity of this receptor is unknown. No quality values exist for individual bases; no much larger clone is one base distant. Clipping removes 10 bases from V and 0 bases from J, with 6 as the unmatched junction base count. From the cysteine through the phenylalanine, the CDR3 covers 14 amino acids. Here the CDR3 DNA is all that survives: 42 bases in frame from base 1. CDR1 and CDR2 are drawn from the germline V gene: MDHEN, SYDVKM. The immunoSEQ Assay, a bias-controlled multiplex PCR, was used to amplify TCRbeta CDR3 regions from genomic DNA. In the original analysis: Within the assay, amplification of reference gene primers was used to estimate how many nucleated cells each sample contained. To quantify the absolute abundance of each unique TCRbeta CDR3 rearrangement, sequence reads were collapsed and filtered. For each sample, productive Simpson clonality was calculated by taking the square root of Simpson's diversity index across productive rearrangements. As stored in TCRdb, this immuneACCESS dataset retains in-frame rearrangements with V and J assigned. A fraction of the clones does not appear; measured against another copy, unresolved V genes explain less than half of the discrepancy, and the remainder lacks a known reason. Clone size and V and J calls were adopted from that table, with D and trimming inferred from the DNA. The sample table records more than 150,000 clones; around 90% of these occur just once. The ten largest clonotypes hold approximately 0.64% of the sample.

Each collaborating institution followed its own protocols to collect whole blood in K2EDTA tubes. For TCRbeta analysis, collaborators shipped samples as frozen whole blood, isolated PBMCs, or DNA extracted from either of those sample types. This sample stems from a study of blood T cell repertoires in COVID-19 (dated by TCRdb to 2019 to 2021). Regarding the study in general: Samples covering the acute and convalescent phases of COVID-19 were provided by collaborators in the United States, Italy and Spain. The material from the prospective study consisted of cDNA or gDNA derived from T cells, B-cell-depleted T cells, or PBMCs. Samples were obtained from the ongoing ImmuneRACE study (first 160 participants) and from some 1,200 subjects provided by 6 global collaborators. Nearly every sample came with metadata listing a de-identified subject ID, COVID-19 status, age in years and sex. Deeply sampled blood TCRbeta repertoires from subjects exposed to, actively infected with, or recovered from COVID-19 were included in the dataset. Where available, HLA class I and class II types were obtained from metadata supplied by the sample provider rather than from assay-based typing. The repertoires were released in a freely available public database intended as a resource for research on the immune response to SARS-CoV-2.

Points the paper makes about the study in general: The quantity of clinical and demographic metadata differed by source and by participant and was supplied without curation.

Material for sequencing was peripheral blood. The TCR originated in a man aged 45-65 years with acute or convalescent COVID-19. The V gene is TRBV28 and the J gene is TRBJ2-1; 7 bases in the junction line up with TRBD1. The DNA sequence is given as TGTGCCACCGAGGGGGCGGGCTCCTACAATGAGCAGTTCTTC. Its coded protein is CATEGAGSYNEQFF.